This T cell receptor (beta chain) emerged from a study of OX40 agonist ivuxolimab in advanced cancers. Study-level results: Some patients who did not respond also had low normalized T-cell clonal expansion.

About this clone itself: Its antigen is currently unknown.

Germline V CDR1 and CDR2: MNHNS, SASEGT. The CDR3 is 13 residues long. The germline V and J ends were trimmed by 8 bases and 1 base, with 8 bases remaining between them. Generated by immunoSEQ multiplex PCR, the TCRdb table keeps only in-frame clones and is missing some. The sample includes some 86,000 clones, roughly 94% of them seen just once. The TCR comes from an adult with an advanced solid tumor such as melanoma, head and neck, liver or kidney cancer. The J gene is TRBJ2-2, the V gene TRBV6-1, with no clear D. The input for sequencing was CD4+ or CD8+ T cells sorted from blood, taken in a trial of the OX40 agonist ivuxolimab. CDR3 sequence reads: CASSAQNTGELFF. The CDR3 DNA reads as TGTGCCAGCTCAGCCCAGAACACCGGGGAGCTGTTTTTT.